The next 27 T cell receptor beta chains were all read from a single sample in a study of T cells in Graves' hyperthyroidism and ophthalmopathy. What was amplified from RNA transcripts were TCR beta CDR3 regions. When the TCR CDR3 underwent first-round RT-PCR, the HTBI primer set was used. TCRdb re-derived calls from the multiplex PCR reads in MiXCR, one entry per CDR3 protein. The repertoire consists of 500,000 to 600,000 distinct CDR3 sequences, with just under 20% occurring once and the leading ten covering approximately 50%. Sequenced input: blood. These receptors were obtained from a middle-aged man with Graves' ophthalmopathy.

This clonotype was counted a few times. DNA for the CDR3: TGTGCCAGCAGCTTAGTCCAGGGTGGCTACACCTTC. This encodes CASSLVQGGYTF. The chain couples TRBV7-9 to TRBJ1-2; the D gene is possibly TRBD1 (5 bases). V lost 1 base, J lost 7 bases, and 7 bases lay in between. The CDR3 covers 12 residues. Germline CDR1 is SEHNR and CDR2 is FQNEAQ (reference sequence).

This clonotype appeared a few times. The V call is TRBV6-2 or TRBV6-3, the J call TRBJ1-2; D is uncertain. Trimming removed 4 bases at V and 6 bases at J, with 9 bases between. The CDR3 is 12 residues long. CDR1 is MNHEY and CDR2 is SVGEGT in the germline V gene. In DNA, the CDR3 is TGTGCCAGCAGTTCTCCCGTGCATGGCTACACCTTC. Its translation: CASSSPVHGYTF.

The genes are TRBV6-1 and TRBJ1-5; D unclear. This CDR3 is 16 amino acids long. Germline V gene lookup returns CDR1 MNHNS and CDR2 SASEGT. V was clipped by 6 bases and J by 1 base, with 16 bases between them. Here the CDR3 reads CASSPRQTGSNQPQHF. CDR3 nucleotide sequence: TGTGCCAGCAGCCCCCGGCAGACGGGAAGCAATCAGCCCCAGCATTTT.

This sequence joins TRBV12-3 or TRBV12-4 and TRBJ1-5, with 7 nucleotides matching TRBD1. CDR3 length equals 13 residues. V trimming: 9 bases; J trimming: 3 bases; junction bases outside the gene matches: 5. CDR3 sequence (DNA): TGTGCCAGTTCGGGACAGCCCAATCAGCCCCAGCATTTT. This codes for CASSGQPNQPQHF.

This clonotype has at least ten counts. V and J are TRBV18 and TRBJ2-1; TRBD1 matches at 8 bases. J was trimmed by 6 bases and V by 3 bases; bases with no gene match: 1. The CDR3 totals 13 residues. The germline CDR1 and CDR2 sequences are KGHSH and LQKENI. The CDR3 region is CASSPGQVNEQFF. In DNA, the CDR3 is TGTGCCAGCTCACCGGGACAGGTCAATGAGCAGTTCTTC.

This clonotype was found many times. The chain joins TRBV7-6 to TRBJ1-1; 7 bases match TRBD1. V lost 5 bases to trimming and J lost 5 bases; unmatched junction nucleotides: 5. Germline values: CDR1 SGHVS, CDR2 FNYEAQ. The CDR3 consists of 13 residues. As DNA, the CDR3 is TGTGCCAGCAGCGCAGGGGGTAGAACTGAAGCTTTCTTT. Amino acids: CASSAGGRTEAFF.

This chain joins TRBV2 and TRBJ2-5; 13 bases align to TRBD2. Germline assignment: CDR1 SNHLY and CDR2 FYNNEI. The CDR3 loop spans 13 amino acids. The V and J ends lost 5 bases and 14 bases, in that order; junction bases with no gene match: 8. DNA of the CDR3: TGTGCCAGCAGTCGTGGACTAGCGGGAGATGGTTACTTC. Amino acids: CASSRGLAGDGYF.

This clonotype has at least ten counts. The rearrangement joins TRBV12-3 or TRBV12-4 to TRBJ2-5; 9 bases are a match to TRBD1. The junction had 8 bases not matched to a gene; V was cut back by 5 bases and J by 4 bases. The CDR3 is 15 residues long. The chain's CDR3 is CASSNPGQGVETQYF. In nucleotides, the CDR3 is TGTGCCAGCAGTAACCCGGGACAGGGTGTAGAGACCCAGTACTTC.

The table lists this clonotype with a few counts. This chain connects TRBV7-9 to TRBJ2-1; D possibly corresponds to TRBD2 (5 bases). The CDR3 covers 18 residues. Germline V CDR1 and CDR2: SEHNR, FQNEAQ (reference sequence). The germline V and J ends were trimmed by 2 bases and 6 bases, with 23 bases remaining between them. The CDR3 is CASSLFRGDRDRSNEQFF. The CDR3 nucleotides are TGTGCCAGCAGCTTATTTCGGGGTGATCGGGATCGTTCCAATGAGCAGTTCTTC. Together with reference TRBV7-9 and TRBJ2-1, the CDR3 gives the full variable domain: DTGVSQNPRHKITKRGQNVTFRCDPISEHNRLYWYRQTLGQGPEFLTYFQNEAQLEKSRLLSDRFSAERPKGSFSTLEIQRTEQGDSAMYLCASSLFRGDRDRSNEQFFGPGTRLTVL.

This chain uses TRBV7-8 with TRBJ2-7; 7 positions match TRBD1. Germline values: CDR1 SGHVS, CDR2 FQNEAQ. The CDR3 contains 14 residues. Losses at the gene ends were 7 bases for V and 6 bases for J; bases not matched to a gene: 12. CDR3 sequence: CASTRTGGFGEQYF. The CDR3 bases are TGTGCCAGCACCCGGACAGGTGGATTTGGCGAGCAGTACTTC.

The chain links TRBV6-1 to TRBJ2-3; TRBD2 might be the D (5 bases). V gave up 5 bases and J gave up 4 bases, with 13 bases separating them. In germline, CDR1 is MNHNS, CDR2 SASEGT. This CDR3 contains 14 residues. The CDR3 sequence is CASSPGLSADTQYF. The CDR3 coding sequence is TGTGCCAGCAGTCCCGGACTGAGCGCAGATACGCAGTATTTT.

CDR3 DNA: TGTGCCAGCAGCGGAGAACAGGGGGTTTTGCCAAATGAGCAGTTCTTC. This sequence encodes CASSGEQGVLPNEQFF. This chain uses TRBV9 with TRBJ2-1, with TRBD1 matching over 8 bases. The ends lost 3 bases at V and 7 bases at J; junction bases unmatched: 12. The germline gives CDR1 SGDLS, CDR2 YYNGEE. The CDR3 extends over 16 amino acids. Together with reference TRBV9 and TRBJ2-1, the CDR3 gives the full variable domain: DSGVTQTPKHLITATGQRVTLRCSPRSGDLSVYWYQQSLDQGLQFLIQYYNGEERAKGNILERFSAQQFPDLHSELNLSSLELGDSALYFCASSGEQGVLPNEQFFGPGTRLTVL.

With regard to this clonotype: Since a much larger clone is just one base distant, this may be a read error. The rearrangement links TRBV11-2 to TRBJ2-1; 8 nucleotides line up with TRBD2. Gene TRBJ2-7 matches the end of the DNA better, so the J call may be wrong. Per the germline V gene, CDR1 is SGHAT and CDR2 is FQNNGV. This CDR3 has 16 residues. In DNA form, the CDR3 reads TGTGCCAGCAGCCCAACAACTAGCGGCCCGAGCAATGAGCAGTACTTC. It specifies CASSPTTSGPSNEQYF.

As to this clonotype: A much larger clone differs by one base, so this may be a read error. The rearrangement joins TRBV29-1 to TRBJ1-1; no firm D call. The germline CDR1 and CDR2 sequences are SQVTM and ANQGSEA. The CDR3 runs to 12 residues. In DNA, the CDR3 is TGCAGCGTTAGGATGGGGTCCACTGCAGCTTTCTTT. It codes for CSVRMGSTAAFF.

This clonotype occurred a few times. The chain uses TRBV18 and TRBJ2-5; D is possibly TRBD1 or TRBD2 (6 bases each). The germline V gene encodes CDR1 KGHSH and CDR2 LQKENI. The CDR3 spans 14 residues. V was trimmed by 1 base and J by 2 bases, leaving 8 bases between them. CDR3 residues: CASSPRGAQETQYF. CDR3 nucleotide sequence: TGTGCCAGCTCACCACGGGGGGCACAAGAGACCCAGTACTTC.

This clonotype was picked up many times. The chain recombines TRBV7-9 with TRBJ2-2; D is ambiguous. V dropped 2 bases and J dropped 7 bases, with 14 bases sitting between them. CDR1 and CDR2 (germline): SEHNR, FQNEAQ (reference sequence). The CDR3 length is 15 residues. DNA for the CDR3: TGTGCCAGCAGCTTAAAGTCCGCGTGGGGCGGGGAGCTGTTTTTT. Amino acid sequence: CASSLKSAWGGELFF.

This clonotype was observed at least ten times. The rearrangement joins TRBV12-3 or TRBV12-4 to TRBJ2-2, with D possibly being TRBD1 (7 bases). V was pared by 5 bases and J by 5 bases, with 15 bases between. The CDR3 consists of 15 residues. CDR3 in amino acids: CASSQAAGGTGELFF. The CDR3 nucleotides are TGTGCCAGCAGTCAAGCGGCAGGGGGGACCGGGGAGCTGTTTTTT.

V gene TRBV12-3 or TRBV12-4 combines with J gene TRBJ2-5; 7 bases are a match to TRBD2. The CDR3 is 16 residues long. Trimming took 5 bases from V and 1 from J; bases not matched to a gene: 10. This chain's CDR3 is CASSPLGGGVQETQYF. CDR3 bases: TGTGCCAGCAGTCCCTTGGGGGGGGGGGTCCAAGAGACCCAGTACTTC.

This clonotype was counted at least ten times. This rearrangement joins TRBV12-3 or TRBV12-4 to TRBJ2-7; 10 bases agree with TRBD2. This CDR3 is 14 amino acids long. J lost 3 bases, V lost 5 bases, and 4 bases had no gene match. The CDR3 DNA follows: TGTGCCAGCAGTACCCGGACTAGCGGCTACGAGCAGTACTTC. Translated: CASSTRTSGYEQYF.

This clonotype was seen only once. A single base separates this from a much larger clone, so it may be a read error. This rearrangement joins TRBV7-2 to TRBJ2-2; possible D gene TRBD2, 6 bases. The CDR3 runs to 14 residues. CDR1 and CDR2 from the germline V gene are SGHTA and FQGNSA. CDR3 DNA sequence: TGTGCCAGCAGCTTAAACGGAAACACCGGGGGGCTGTTTTTT. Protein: CASSLNGNTGGLFF. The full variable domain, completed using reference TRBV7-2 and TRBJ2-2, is GAGVSQSPSNKVTEKGKDVELRCDPISGHTALYWYRQSLGQGLEFLIYFQGNSAPDKSGLPSDRFSAERTGGSVSTLTIQRTQQEDSAVYLCASSLNGNTGGLFFGEGSRLTVL.

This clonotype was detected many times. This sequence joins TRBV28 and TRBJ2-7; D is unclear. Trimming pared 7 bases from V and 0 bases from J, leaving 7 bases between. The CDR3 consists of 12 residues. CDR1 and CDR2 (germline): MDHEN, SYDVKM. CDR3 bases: TGTGCCAGCAAACAGTACTCCTACGAGCAGTACTTC. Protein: CASKQYSYEQYF. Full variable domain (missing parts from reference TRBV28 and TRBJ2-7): DVKVTQSSRYLVKRTGEKVFLECVQDMDHENMFWYRQDPGLGLRLIYFSYDVKMKEKGDIPEGYSVSREKKERFSLILESASTNQTSMYLCASKQYSYEQYFGPGTRLTVT.

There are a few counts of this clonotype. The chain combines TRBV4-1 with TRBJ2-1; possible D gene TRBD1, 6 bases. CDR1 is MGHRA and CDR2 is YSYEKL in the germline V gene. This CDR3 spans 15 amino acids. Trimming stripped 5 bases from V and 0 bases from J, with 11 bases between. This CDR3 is CASSYRVSSYNEQFF. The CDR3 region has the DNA TGCGCCAGCAGCTACAGGGTAAGCTCCTACAATGAGCAGTTCTTC.

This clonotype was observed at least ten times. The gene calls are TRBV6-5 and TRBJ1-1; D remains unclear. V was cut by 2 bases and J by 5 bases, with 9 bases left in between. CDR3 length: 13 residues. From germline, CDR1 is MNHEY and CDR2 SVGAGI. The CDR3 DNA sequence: TGTGCCAGCAGTTACCAAACCGGGACTGAAGCTTTCTTT. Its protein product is CASSYQTGTEAFF.

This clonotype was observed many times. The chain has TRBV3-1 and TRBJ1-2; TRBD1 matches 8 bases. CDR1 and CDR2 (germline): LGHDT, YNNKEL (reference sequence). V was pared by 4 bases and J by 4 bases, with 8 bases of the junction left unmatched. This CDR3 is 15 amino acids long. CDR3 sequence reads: CASSLRQGQGYGYTF. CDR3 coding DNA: TGTGCCAGCAGCCTGCGACAGGGGCAAGGCTATGGCTACACCTTC.

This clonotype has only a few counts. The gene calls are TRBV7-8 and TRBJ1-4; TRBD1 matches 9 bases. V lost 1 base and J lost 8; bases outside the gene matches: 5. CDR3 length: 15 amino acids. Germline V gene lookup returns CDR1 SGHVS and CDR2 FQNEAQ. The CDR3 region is CASSLGGQGREKLFF. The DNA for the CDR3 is TGTGCCAGCAGCTTAGGGGGACAGGGTCGAGAAAAACTGTTTTTT.

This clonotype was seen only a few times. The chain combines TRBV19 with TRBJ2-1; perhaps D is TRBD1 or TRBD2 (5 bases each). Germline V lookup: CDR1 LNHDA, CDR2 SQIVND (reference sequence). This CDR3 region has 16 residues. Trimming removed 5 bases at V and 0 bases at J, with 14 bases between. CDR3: CASSSKEGSSYNEQFF. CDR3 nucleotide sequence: TGTGCCAGTAGTTCTAAAGAGGGGAGCTCCTACAATGAGCAGTTCTTC.

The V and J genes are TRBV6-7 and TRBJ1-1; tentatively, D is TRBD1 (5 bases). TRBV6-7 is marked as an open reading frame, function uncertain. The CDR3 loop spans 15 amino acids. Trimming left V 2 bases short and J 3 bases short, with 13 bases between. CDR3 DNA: TGTGCCAGCAGTTACGATCAAAGGGGAGACACTGAAGCTTTCTTT. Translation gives CASSYDQRGDTEAFF.